This passage covers 22 T cell receptor beta chains from one sample sequenced in a study of blood T cell repertoires in COVID-19. Generated by immunoSEQ multiplex PCR, the TCRdb table keeps only in-frame clones and is missing some. The sample has 60,000 or so clones, about nine tenths seen once. The material sequenced was peripheral blood. The receptors originated from a human donor with acute or convalescent COVID-19. The donor label of this sample is uncertain.

The chain links TRBV7-8 to TRBJ1-2; D is ambiguous. The CDR3 contains 16 residues. The V end was cut by 1 base, the J end by 0 bases, with 12 bases between. Germline values: CDR1 SGHVS, CDR2 FQNEAQ. CDR3 in amino acids: CASSLGYVSSNYGYTF. The CDR3 DNA follows: TGTGCCAGCAGCTTAGGCTACGTTTCTTCTAACTATGGCTACACCTTC.

This chain connects TRBV10-3 to TRBJ1-1; no clear D gene. The germline CDR1 and CDR2 sequences are ENHRY and SYGVKD. The CDR3 covers 15 residues. V lost 4 bases, J lost 0 bases, and 12 bases lay in between. CDR3 amino acids: CAISGGVEVNTEAFF. CDR3 DNA: TGTGCCATCAGTGGGGGAGTGGAGGTGAACACTGAAGCTTTCTTT.

The gene calls are TRBV18 and TRBJ2-3, with 8 nucleotides matching TRBD2. J lost 3 bases, V lost 3 bases, and 8 bases had no gene match. Germline CDR1 reads KGHSH; CDR2 reads LQKENI. The length of the CDR3 is 16 residues. This chain's CDR3 is CASSPPGTGGTDTQYF. CDR3 bases: TGTGCCAGCTCACCTCCCGGGACGGGAGGGACAGATACGCAGTATTTT.

This clone was detected only a few times. The chain joins TRBV27 to TRBJ2-7; TRBD1 matches at 7 bases. Trimming removed 1 base from V and 4 bases from J; junction bases left unmatched: 4. The CDR3 is made up of 14 amino acids. Germline CDR1 reads MNHEY; CDR2 reads SMNVEV (reference sequence). The CDR3 nucleotides are TGTGCCAGCAGTTTATGGCAGGGGGTATACGAGCAGTACTTC. It encodes CASSLWQGVYEQYF.

This clone was detected once. V and J are TRBV6-5 and TRBJ2-7; 7 bases line up with TRBD1. V shed 5 bases, J shed 0 bases, and the junction held 7 bases outside the gene matches. The V gene's germline CDR1 is MNHEY and CDR2 SVGAGI. The CDR3 is made up of 15 amino acids. The CDR3 sequence: CASSTGAISSYEQYV. The CDR3 nucleotides read TGTGCCAGCAGTACAGGGGCCATTAGCTCCTACGAGCAGTACGTC.

This clone showed up just a few times. The rearrangement joins TRBV21-1 to TRBJ2-1; TRBD2, the D gene given by the table, was not confirmed from the DNA. TRBV21-1 has pseudogene status. This CDR3 region has 16 residues. The CDR3 coding sequence is TGTGCCAGCAGCAAAGAACCTAGCGGGAGAATTATTGAGCAGTTCTTC. It yields the protein CASSKEPSGRIIEQFF.

This chain joins TRBV18 and TRBJ2-1; D is perhaps TRBD2 (6 bases). The CDR3 runs 16 residues. Looked up from germline, CDR1 is KGHSH and CDR2 is LQKENI. Trimming pared 2 bases from V and 4 bases from J, leaving 15 bases between. As DNA, the CDR3 is TGTGCCAGCTCACCAACTTCGGGCGCGGGGTACAATGAGCAGTTCTTC. It translates to CASSPTSGAGYNEQFF.

The genes are TRBV24-1 and TRBJ1-5; 7 bases match TRBD1. Trimming took 7 bases from V and 2 from J; bases not matched to a gene: 7. This CDR3 spans 15 amino acids. Germline V gene sequence: CDR1 KGHDR, CDR2 SFDVKD. The CDR3 reads CATSGDTGGNQPQHF. CDR3 in DNA: TGTGCCACCAGCGGGGACACAGGGGGCAATCAGCCCCAGCATTTT.

The genes are TRBV7-2 and TRBJ1-2, with D maybe TRBD1 (5 bases). Trimming shortened V by 0 bases and J by 7 bases, and 12 bases separated the two germline ends. The germline CDR1 and CDR2 sequences are SGHTA and FQGNSA. The CDR3 runs 14 residues. For the CDR3, the DNA is TGTGCCAGCAGCTTAGCTGTTGCAGGGATTGGCTACACCTTC. Protein product: CASSLAVAGIGYTF.

This chain joins TRBV19 and TRBJ2-7; 11 bases align to TRBD1. This CDR3 comprises 16 residues. V shed 3 bases, J shed 5 bases, and the junction held 9 bases outside the gene matches. Per germline, CDR1 LNHDA and CDR2 SQIVND (reference sequence). CDR3 coding DNA: TGTGCCAGTAGTATCATTCGGACAGGGGGCCGCCACGAGCAGTACTTC. The encoded protein is CASSIIRTGGRHEQYF.

This rearrangement joins TRBV3-1 (or the pseudogene TRBV3-2) to TRBJ1-2; D is uncertain. This CDR3 is built from 12 residues. The germline V gene has CDR1 LGHDT and CDR2 YNNKEL (reference sequence). The V end was cut by 2 bases, the J end by 14 bases, with 15 bases between. The DNA for the CDR3 is TGTGCCAGCAGCCAACTGTCGGAGGTGTCAACCTTC. Translating it yields CASSQLSEVSTF.

The chain employs TRBV5-1 and TRBJ2-6; TRBD1 matches 8 bases. V shed 4 bases and J 1 base; nucleotides not matched to a gene: 10. The CDR3 loop spans 18 amino acids. Germline V gene lookup returns CDR1 SGHRS and CDR2 YFSETQ. In DNA form, the CDR3 reads TGCGCCAGCAGCCTCTCAGGGGGCGCAAGGTCTGGGGCCAACGTCCTGACTTTC. Protein product: CASSLSGGARSGANVLTF.

The chain links TRBV7-2 to TRBJ2-1, with 10 bases aligning to TRBD2. Trimming at V came to 1 base and at J to 8 bases, leaving 5 bases not matched to a gene. There are 15 residues in the CDR3. CDR1 SGHTA and CDR2 FQGNSA come from the germline V gene. CDR3 in DNA: TGTGCCAGCAGCTTAGAAGCTAGCGGGAGTCATGAGCAGTTCTTC. It specifies CASSLEASGSHEQFF. Full variable domain (rest looked up from reference TRBV7-2 and TRBJ2-1): GAGVSQSPSNKVTEKGKDVELRCDPISGHTALYWYRQSLGQGLEFLIYFQGNSAPDKSGLPSDRFSAERTGGSVSTLTIQRTQQEDSAVYLCASSLEASGSHEQFFGPGTRLTVL.

The J gene is TRBJ1-6, the V gene TRBV19; D perhaps matches TRBD1 (6 bases). The CDR3 runs to 15 residues. In germline, CDR1 is LNHDA, CDR2 SQIVND (reference sequence). The V end was cut by 7 bases, the J end by 2 bases, with 12 bases between. CDR3 in amino acids: CASKGVDAYNSPLHF. The CDR3 nucleotides are TGTGCCAGTAAGGGGGTGGATGCCTATAATTCACCCCTCCACTTT.

Only one count was recorded for this clone. The chain is built from TRBV3-1 (or the pseudogene TRBV3-2) and TRBJ1-2, with D tentatively TRBD1 (6 bases). Trimming pared 0 bases from V and 14 bases from J, leaving 16 bases between. The germline V gene has CDR1 LGHDT and CDR2 YNNKEL (reference sequence). The CDR3 extends over 13 amino acids. DNA of the CDR3: TGTGCCAGCAGCCAAGATTGGTATACAGGGAATACCTTC. It translates to CASSQDWYTGNTF.

The V call is TRBV27, the J call TRBJ1-6, with TRBD1 matching over 9 bases. With V trimmed by 6 bases and J by 9 bases, 9 bases remained unmatched. CDR3 length: 15 residues. The germline V gene encodes CDR1 MNHEY and CDR2 SMNVEV (reference sequence). CDR3 in DNA: TGTGCCAGCAGCCTCCCGGGACAGGGAGGTTCACCCCTCCACTTT. It yields the protein CASSLPGQGGSPLHF.

CDR3 DNA: TGTGCCAGCAGCGTCCAAGGGACAGGGGGCACAGATACGCAGTATTTT. This codes for CASSVQGTGGTDTQYF. The rearrangement links TRBV9 to TRBJ2-3; TRBD1 agrees at 10 bases. J gave up 1 base and V 2 bases, and 4 bases lay outside the gene matches. This CDR3 contains 16 residues. Germline CDR1 is SGDLS and CDR2 is YYNGEE.

V usage is TRBV9 and J usage is TRBJ2-7; TRBD2 matches 8 bases. J lost 3 bases, V lost 0 bases, and 11 bases had no gene match. CDR1 SGDLS and CDR2 YYNGEE come from the germline V gene. The CDR3 loop spans 17 amino acids. The CDR3 nucleotides read TGTGCCAGCAGCGTAGGGTCCGCGCGGGAGGACTTCTACGAGCAGTACTTC. Translated, it gives CASSVGSAREDFYEQYF.

The chain carries TRBV28 and TRBJ1-2; maybe TRBD1 (5 bases). CDR1 is MDHEN and CDR2 is SYDVKM in the germline V gene. This CDR3 has 16 amino acids. Trimming took off 3 bases at V and 2 bases at J, with 16 bases between the two ends. This chain's CDR3 is CASSFLGAGSNYGYTF. As DNA, the CDR3 is TGTGCCAGCAGTTTTCTCGGGGCGGGATCGAACTATGGCTACACCTTC.

This rearrangement joins TRBV27 to TRBJ2-1; 7 nucleotides line up with TRBD2. The CDR3 has 14 amino acids. After removal of 7 bases from V and 2 bases from J, the junction contained 5 bases not matched to a gene. Germline V CDR1 and CDR2: MNHEY, SMNVEV (reference sequence). CDR3 residues: CASTRRETYNEQFF. The CDR3 DNA sequence: TGTGCCAGCACGCGGCGGGAGACCTACAATGAGCAGTTCTTC.

The V gene is TRBV27, the J gene TRBJ2-6; 9 positions match TRBD1. CDR3 length equals 16 residues. The germline CDR1 and CDR2 sequences are MNHEY and SMNVEV (reference sequence). J gave up 0 bases and V 9 bases, and 6 bases lay outside the gene matches. CDR3 amino acids: CASRDRVTSGANVLTF. The CDR3, as DNA: TGTGCCAGTCGGGACAGGGTTACCTCTGGGGCCAACGTCCTGACTTTC.

The chain couples TRBV4-1 to TRBJ1-5, with a possible D match to TRBD1 (5 bases). This CDR3 is 17 amino acids long. Trimming stripped 0 bases from V and 1 base from J, with 13 bases between. Germline V gives CDR1 MGHRA, CDR2 YSYEKL. Here the CDR3 reads CASSQEFFGGSNQPQHF. The CDR3 nucleotides are TGCGCCAGCAGCCAAGAGTTCTTCGGGGGAAGCAATCAGCCCCAGCATTTT.